These 5 T cell receptor beta chains share one sample of origin, sequenced in a study of blood T cell repertoires in COVID-19. Sequencing used immunoSEQ multiplex PCR; TCRdb keeps in-frame clones, though not all of them. The sample includes 220,000 or so clones, 86% of them seen just once. The sequenced sample was peripheral blood. The receptors derive from a woman aged 50 to 60 with COVID-19, enrolled during active disease.

V is TRBV19 and J is TRBJ2-7; D not certain. Germline loops: CDR1 LNHDA, CDR2 SQIVND (reference sequence). The CDR3 is 14 residues long. Trimming shortened V by 5 bases and J by 0 bases, and 11 bases separated the two germline ends. Here the CDR3 DNA reads TGTGCCAGTAGTTTCGCCAGGTCCTCCTACGAGCAGTACTTC. Encoded protein: CASSFARSSYEQYF.

This clone was observed a single time. The chain carries TRBV4-1 and TRBJ1-4; D remains ambiguous. Germline CDR1 MGHRA, CDR2 YSYEKL. V lost 0 bases to trimming and J lost 3 bases, with 11 bases between them. CDR3 length: 16 residues. This chain's CDR3 is CASSQDSGMANEKLFF. The CDR3 nucleotides are TGCGCCAGCAGCCAAGATTCGGGTATGGCTAATGAAAAACTGTTTTTT.

The chain recombines TRBV13 with TRBJ1-4, with a tentative D call TRBD1 (6 bases). Germline lookup yields CDR1 PRHDT and CDR2 FYEKMQ (reference sequence). The CDR3 is made up of 13 amino acids. Trimming cost V 4 bases and J 7 bases, with 10 bases left between them. The CDR3 DNA reads as TGTGCCAGCAGCTCACAGGGAGCTGAAAAACTGTTTTTT. Its protein product is CASSSQGAEKLFF.

The rearrangement links TRBV24-1 to TRBJ2-7; D unclear. The CDR3 spans 14 residues. V was cut by 5 bases and J by 4 bases, with 14 bases left in between. Germline CDR1 KGHDR, CDR2 SFDVKD. Here the CDR3 DNA reads TGTGCCACCAGTGGTGTAACAGCAGTATACGAGCAGTACGTC. The encoded protein is CATSGVTAVYEQYV.

This chain links TRBV5-5 with TRBJ1-3, with 10 bases fitting TRBD1. There are 17 residues in the CDR3. Losses at the gene ends were 4 bases for V and 0 bases for J; bases not matched to a gene: 7. The V gene's germline CDR1 is SGHKS and CDR2 YYEKEE (reference sequence). The CDR3 protein is CASSQTGGRASGNTIYF. The CDR3 coding sequence is TGTGCCAGCAGCCAGACAGGGGGCAGGGCCTCTGGAAACACCATATATTTT.